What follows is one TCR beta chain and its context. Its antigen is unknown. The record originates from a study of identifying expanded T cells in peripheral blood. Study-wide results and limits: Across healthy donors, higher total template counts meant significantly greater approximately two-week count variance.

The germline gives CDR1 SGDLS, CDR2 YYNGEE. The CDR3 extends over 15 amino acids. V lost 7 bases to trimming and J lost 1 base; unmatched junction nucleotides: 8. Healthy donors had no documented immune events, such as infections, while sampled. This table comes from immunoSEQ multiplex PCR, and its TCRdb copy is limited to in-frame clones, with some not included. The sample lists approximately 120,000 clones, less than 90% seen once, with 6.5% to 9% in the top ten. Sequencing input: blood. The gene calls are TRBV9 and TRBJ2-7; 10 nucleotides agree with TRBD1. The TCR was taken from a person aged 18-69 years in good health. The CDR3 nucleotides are TGTGCCAGCGGTCCCGGACAGGGGGGGTCCTACGAGCAGTACTTC. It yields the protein CASGPGQGGSYEQYF.